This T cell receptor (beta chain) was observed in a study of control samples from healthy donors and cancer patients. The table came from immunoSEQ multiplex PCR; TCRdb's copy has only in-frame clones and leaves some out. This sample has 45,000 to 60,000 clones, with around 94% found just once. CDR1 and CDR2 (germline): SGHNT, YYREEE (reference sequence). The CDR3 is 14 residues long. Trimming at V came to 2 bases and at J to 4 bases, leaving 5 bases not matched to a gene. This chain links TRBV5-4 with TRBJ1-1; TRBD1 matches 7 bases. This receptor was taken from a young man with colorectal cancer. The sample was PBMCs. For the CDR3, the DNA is TGTGCCAGCAGCTTTGACAGGGAGATCACTGAAGCTTTCTTT. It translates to CASSFDREITEAFF.